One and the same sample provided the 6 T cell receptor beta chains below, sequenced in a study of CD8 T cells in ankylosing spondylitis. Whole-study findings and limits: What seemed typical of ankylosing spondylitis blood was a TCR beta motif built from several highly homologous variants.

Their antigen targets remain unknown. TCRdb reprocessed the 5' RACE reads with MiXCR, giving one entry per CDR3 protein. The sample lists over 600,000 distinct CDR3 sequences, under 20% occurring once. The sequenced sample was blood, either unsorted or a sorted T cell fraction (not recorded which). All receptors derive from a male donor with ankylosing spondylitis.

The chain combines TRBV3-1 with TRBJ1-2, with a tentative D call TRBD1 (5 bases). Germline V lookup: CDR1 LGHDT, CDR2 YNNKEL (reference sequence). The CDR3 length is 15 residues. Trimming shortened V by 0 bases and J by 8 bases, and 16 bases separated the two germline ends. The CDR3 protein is CASSQDSSGASGYTF. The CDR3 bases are TGTGCCAGCAGCCAAGATAGTTCCGGGGCGTCAGGCTACACCTTC. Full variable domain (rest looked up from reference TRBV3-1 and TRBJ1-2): DTAVSQTPKYLVTQMGNDKSIKCEQNLGHDTMYWYKQDSKKFLKIMFSYNNKELIINETVPNRFSPKSPDKAHLNLHINSLELGDSAVYFCASSQDSSGASGYTFGSGTRLTVV.

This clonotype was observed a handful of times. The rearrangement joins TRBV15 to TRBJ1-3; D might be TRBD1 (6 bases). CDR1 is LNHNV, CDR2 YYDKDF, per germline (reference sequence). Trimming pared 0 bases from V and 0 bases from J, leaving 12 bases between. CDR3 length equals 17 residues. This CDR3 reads CATSRERTASSGNTIYF. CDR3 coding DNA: TGTGCCACCAGCAGAGAGAGGACAGCCTCCTCTGGAAACACCATATATTTT.

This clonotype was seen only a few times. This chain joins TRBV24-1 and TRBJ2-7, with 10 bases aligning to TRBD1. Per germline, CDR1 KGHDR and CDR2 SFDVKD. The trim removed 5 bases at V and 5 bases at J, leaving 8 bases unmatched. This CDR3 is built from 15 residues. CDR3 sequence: CATSVSGQGTHEQYF. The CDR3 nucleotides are TGTGCCACCAGTGTTTCGGGACAGGGGACCCACGAGCAGTACTTC.

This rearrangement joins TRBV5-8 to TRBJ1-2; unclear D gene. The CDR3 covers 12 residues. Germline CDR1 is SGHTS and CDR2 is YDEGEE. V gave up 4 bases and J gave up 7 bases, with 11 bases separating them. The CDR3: CASSTRTGGYTF. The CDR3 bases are TGTGCCAGCAGCACACGGACGGGTGGCTACACCTTC.

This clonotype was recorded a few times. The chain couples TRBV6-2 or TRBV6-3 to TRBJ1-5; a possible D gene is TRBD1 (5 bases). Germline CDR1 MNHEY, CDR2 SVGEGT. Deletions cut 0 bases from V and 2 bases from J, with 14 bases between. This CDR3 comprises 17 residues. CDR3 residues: CASSYSRNRTGNQPQHF. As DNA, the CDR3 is TGTGCCAGCAGTTACTCGAGGAACAGGACGGGCAATCAGCCCCAGCATTTT.

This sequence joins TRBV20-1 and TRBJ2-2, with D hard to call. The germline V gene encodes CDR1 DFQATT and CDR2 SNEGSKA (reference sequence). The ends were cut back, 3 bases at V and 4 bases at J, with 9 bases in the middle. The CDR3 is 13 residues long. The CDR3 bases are TGCAGTGCTAGCGACCTGGGCACCGGGGAGCTGTTTTTT. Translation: CSASDLGTGELFF.